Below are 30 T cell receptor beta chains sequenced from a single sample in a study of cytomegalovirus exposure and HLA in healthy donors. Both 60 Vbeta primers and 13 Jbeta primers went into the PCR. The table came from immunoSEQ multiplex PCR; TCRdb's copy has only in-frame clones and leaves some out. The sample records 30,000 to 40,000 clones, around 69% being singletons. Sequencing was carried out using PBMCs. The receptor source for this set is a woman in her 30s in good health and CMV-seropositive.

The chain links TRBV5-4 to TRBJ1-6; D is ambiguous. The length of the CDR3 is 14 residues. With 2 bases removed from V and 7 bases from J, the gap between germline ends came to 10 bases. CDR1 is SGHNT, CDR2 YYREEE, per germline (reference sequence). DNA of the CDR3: TGTGCCAGCAGCTTTGCGCAGGTGAATTCACCCCTCCACTTT. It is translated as CASSFAQVNSPLHF.

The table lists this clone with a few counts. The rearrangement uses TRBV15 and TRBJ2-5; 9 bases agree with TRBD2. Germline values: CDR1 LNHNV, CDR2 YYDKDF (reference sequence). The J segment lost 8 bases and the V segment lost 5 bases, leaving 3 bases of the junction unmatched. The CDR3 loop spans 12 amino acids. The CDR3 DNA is TGTGCCACCAGCGGTAGCGGGGGAACCCAGTACTTC. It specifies CATSGSGGTQYF.

The CDR3 sequence is CASRSQGFRAFF. The CDR3 nucleotides read TGTGCCAGCAGGTCGCAGGGATTTCGAGCTTTCTTT. The rearrangement joins TRBV6-6 to TRBJ1-1, with D perhaps matching TRBD1 (5 bases). The V and J ends lost 6 bases and 10 bases respectively, with 15 bases between them. The CDR3 runs to 12 residues. The germline V gene encodes CDR1 MNHNY and CDR2 SVGAGI (reference sequence).

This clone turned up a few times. CDR3 nucleotide sequence: TGTGCCTGGAGTGTTGGGAGACAGGTCGGGCAAGAGACCCAGTACTTC. Residues: CAWSVGRQVGQETQYF. The V and J genes are TRBV30 and TRBJ2-5; D might be TRBD1 (6 bases). V lost 0 bases and J 2 bases, leaving 16 bases between the germline ends. The germline V gene encodes CDR1 GTSNPN and CDR2 SVGIG (reference sequence). CDR3 length: 16 residues.

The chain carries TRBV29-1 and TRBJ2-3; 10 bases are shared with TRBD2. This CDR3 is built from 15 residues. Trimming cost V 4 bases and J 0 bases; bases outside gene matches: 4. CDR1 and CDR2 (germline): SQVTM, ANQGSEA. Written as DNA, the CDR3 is TGCAGCGTTGCTAGCGGGAGCTATAGCACAGATACGCAGTATTTT. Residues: CSVASGSYSTDTQYF.

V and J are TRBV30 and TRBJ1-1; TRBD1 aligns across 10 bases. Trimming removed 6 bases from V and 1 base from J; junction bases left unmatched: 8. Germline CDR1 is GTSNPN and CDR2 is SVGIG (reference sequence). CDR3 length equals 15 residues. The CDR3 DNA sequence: TGTGCCTGTCCCGGGACAGGGGTTCAGAACACTGAAGCTTTCTTT. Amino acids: CACPGTGVQNTEAFF.

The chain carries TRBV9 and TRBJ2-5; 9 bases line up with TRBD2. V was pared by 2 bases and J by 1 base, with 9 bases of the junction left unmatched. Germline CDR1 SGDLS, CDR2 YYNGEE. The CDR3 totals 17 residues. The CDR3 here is CASSVGTSPSTQETQYF. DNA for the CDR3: TGTGCCAGCAGCGTCGGGACTAGCCCTTCAACCCAAGAGACCCAGTACTTC.

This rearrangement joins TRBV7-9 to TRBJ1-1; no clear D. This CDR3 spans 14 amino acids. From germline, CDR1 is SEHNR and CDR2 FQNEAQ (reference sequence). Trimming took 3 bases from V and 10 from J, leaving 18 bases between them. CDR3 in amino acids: CASSFSAILRGAFF. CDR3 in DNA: TGTGCCAGCAGCTTTTCAGCGATACTTCGGGGAGCTTTCTTT.

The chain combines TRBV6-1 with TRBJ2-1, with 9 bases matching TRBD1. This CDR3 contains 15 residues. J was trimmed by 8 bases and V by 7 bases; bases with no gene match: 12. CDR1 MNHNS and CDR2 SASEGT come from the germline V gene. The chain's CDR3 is CASNPPGQGRDEQFF. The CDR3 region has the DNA TGTGCCAGCAACCCCCCGGGACAGGGAAGGGATGAGCAGTTCTTC.

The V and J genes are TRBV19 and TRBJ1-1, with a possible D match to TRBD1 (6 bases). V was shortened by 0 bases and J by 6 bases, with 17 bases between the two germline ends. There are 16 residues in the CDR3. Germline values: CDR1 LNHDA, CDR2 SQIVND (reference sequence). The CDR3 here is CASSIDGGHGRAEAFF. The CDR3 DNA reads TGTGCCAGTAGTATAGATGGGGGCCACGGAAGAGCTGAAGCTTTCTTT.

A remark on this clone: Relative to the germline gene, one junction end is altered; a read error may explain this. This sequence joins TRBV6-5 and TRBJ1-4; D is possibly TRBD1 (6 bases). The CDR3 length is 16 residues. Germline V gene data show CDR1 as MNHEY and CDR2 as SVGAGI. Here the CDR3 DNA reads TGTGTCAGCAGTTCCTTTTCAAGAGGGACAAATGAAAAACTGTTTTTT. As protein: CVSSSFSRGTNEKLFF.

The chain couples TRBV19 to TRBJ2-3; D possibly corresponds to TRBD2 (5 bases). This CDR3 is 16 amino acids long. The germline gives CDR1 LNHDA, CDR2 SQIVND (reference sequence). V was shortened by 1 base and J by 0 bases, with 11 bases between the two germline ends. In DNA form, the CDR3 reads TGTGCCAGTAGTATAGTTCCGGGATCGAGCACAGATACGCAGTATTTT. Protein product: CASSIVPGSSTDTQYF.

The CDR3 DNA sequence: TGTGCCAGCAGCTTAAGTGGGCAGCTACAAGAGACCCAGTACTTC. Translating it yields CASSLSGQLQETQYF. The genes are TRBV7-9 and TRBJ2-5; no reliable D call. This CDR3 region has 15 residues. CDR1 SEHNR and CDR2 FQNEAQ come from the germline V gene (reference sequence). V was shortened by 2 bases and J by 2 bases, with 12 bases between the two germline ends.

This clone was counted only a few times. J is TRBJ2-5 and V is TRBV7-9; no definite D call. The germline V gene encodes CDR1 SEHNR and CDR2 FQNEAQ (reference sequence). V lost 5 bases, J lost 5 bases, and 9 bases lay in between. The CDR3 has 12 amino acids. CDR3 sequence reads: CASSPNSETQYF. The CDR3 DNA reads TGTGCCAGCAGCCCTAATTCGGAGACCCAGTACTTC. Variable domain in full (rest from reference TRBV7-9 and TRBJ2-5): DTGVSQNPRHKITKRGQNVTFRCDPISEHNRLYWYRQTLGQGPEFLTYFQNEAQLEKSRLLSDRFSAERPKGSFSTLEIQRTEQGDSAMYLCASSPNSETQYFGPGTRLLVL.

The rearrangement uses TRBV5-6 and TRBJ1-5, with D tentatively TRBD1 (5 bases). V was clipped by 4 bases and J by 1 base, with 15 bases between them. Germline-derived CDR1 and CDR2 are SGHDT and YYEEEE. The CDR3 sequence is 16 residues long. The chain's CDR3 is CASSTSWGRSNQPQHF. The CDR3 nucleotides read TGTGCCAGCAGCACGAGTTGGGGGAGGAGCAATCAGCCCCAGCATTTT. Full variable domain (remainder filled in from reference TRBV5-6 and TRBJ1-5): DAGVTQSPTHLIKTRGQQVTLRCSPKSGHDTVSWYQQALGQGPQFIFQYYEEEERQRGNFPDRFSGHQFPNYSSELNVNALLLGDSALYLCASSTSWGRSNQPQHFGDGTRLSIL.

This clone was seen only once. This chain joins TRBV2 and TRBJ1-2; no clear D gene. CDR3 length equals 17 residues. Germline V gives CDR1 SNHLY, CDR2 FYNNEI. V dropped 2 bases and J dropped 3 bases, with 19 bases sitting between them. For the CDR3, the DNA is TGTGCCAGCAGTGAAACCTACCTCCGAGGGATGGACTATGGCTACACCTTC. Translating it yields CASSETYLRGMDYGYTF.

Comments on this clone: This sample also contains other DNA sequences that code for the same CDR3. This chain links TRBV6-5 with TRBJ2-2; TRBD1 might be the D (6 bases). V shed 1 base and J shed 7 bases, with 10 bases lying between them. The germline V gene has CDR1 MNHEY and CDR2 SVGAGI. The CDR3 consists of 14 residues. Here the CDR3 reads CASSYFQGNGELFF. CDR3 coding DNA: TGTGCCAGCAGTTACTTCCAGGGGAACGGGGAGCTGTTTTTT.

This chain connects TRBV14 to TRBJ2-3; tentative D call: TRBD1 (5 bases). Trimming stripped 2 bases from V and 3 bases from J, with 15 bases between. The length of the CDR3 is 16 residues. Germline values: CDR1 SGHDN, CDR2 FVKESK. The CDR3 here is CASSQQGSGPTDTQYF. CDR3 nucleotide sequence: TGTGCCAGCAGCCAACAGGGTTCGGGCCCTACAGATACGCAGTATTTT.

The CDR3 here is CASSIGATDTQYF. The CDR3 DNA follows: TGTGCCAGTAGTATAGGGGCCACAGATACGCAGTATTTT. The chain couples TRBV19 to TRBJ2-3; D is unresolved. CDR3 length equals 13 residues. The germline V gene encodes CDR1 LNHDA and CDR2 SQIVND (reference sequence). Trimming shortened V by 1 base and J by 2 bases, and 4 bases separated the two germline ends. The full variable domain, its missing parts supplied by reference TRBV19 and TRBJ2-3, is DGGITQSPKYLFRKEGQNVTLSCEQNLNHDAMYWYRQDPGQGLRLIYYSQIVNDFQKGDIAEGYSVSREKKESFPLTVTSAQKNPTAFYLCASSIGATDTQYFGPGTRLTVL.

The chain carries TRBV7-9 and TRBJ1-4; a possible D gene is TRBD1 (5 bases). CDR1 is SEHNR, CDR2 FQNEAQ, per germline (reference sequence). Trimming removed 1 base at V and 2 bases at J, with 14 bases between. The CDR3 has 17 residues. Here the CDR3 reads CASSLGLYQGTNEKLFF. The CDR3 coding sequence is TGTGCCAGCAGCTTAGGCCTTTACCAGGGTACTAATGAAAAACTGTTTTTT.

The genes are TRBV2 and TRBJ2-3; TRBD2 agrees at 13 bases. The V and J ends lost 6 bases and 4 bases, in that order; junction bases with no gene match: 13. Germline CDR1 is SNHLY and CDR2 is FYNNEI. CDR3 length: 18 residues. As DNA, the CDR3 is TGTGCCAGCAGATACTTGACTAGCGGGGGGCTTCGAGCAGATACGCAGTATTTT. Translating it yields CASRYLTSGGLRADTQYF. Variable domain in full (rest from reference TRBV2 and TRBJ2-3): EPEVTQTPSHQVTQMGQEVILRCVPISNHLYFYWYRQILGQKVEFLVSFYNNEISEKSEIFDDQFSVERPDGSNFTLKIRSTKLEDSAMYFCASRYLTSGGLRADTQYFGPGTRLTVL.

CDR3 sequence reads: CASSYLGREGDEQFF. CDR3 DNA sequence: TGTGCCAGCAGTTACTTGGGCAGGGAGGGGGATGAGCAGTTCTTC. The chain joins TRBV6-5 to TRBJ2-1, with a weak D call TRBD2 (7 bases). V lost 1 base and J 8 bases, leaving 15 bases between the germline ends. CDR3 size: 15 residues. Germline V lookup: CDR1 MNHEY, CDR2 SVGAGI.

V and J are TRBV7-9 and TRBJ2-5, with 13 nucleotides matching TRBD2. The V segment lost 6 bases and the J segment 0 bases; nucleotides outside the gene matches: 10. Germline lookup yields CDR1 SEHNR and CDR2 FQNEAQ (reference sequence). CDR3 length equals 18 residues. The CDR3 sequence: CASRPLGTSGTYQETQYF. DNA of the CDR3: TGTGCCAGCAGACCTCTAGGGACTAGCGGGACGTACCAAGAGACCCAGTACTTC.

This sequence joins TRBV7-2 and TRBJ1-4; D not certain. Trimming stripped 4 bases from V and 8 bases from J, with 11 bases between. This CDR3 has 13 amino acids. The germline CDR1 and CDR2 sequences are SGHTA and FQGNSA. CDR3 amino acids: CASSSYLREKLFF. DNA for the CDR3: TGTGCCAGCAGCTCCTACCTGCGGGAAAAACTGTTTTTT. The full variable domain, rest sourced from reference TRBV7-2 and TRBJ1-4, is GAGVSQSPSNKVTEKGKDVELRCDPISGHTALYWYRQSLGQGLEFLIYFQGNSAPDKSGLPSDRFSAERTGGSVSTLTIQRTQQEDSAVYLCASSSYLREKLFFGSGTQLSVL.

The CDR3: CASSFGSGGAYGYTF. The CDR3 region has the DNA TGTGCCAGCAGTTTCGGTTCAGGGGGCGCTTATGGCTACACCTTC. The V gene is TRBV27, the J gene TRBJ1-2, with 8 positions matching TRBD1. In germline, CDR1 is MNHEY, CDR2 SMNVEV (reference sequence). With 3 bases clipped from V and 5 bases from J, the junction kept 8 bases outside the gene matches. This CDR3 is 15 amino acids long.

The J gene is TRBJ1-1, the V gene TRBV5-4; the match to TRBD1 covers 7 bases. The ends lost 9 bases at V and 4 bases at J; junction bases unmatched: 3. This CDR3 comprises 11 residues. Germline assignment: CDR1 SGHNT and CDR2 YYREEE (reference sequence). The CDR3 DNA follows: TGTGCCACCGGACAGGCCACTGAAGCTTTCTTT. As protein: CATGQATEAFF.

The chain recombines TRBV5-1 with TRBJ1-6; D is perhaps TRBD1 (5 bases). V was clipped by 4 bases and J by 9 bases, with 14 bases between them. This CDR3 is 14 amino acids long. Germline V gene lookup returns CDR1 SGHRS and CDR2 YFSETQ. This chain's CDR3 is CASSPDGGGSPLHF. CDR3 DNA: TGCGCCAGCAGCCCGGATGGGGGGGGTTCACCCCTCCACTTT.

CDR3 nucleotides: TGTGCCAGCAGCTTGAGGAGGGAAAAACTGTTTTTT. Translation gives CASSLRREKLFF. The chain couples TRBV5-6 to TRBJ1-4, with no clear D. The ends were cut back, 1 base at V and 8 bases at J, with 6 bases in the middle. This CDR3 is built from 12 residues. The germline V gene has CDR1 SGHDT and CDR2 YYEEEE.

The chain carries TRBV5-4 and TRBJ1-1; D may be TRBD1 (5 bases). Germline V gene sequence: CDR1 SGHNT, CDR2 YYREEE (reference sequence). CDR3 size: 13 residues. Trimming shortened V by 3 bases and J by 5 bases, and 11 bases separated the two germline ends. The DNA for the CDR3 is TGTGCCAGCAGCTGGGACGGGGGGACTGAAGCTTTCTTT. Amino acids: CASSWDGGTEAFF.

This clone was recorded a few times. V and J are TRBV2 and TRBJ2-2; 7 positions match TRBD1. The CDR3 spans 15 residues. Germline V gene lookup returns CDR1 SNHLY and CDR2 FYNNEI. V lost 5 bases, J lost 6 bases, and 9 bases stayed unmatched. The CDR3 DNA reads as TGTGCCAGCAGTTTGACAGGGTTTGCGGCCGGGGAGCTGTTTTTT. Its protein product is CASSLTGFAAGELFF. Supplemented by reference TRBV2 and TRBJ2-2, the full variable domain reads EPEVTQTPSHQVTQMGQEVILRCVPISNHLYFYWYRQILGQKVEFLVSFYNNEISEKSEIFDDQFSVERPDGSNFTLKIRSTKLEDSAMYFCASSLTGFAAGELFFGEGSRLTVL.